Listed here are 5 T cell receptor beta chains from one sample, sequenced in a study of OX40 agonist ivuxolimab in advanced cancers. The table came from immunoSEQ multiplex PCR; TCRdb's copy has only in-frame clones and leaves some out. The sample shows tens of thousands of clones, 85% of them seen only once. Source: CD4+ or CD8+ T cells sorted from blood, taken in a trial of the OX40 agonist ivuxolimab. Receptor source: an adult with an advanced solid tumor such as melanoma, head and neck, liver or kidney cancer.

The count of this clone is one. CDR3 sequence: CASLPAYNEQFF. As DNA, the CDR3 is TGTGCCAGCCTCCCGGCTTACAATGAGCAGTTCTTC. This rearrangement joins TRBV6-1 to TRBJ2-1; D gene uncertain. The CDR3 loop spans 12 amino acids. Per germline, CDR1 MNHNS and CDR2 SASEGT. V lost 8 bases and J 4 bases, leaving 9 bases between the germline ends.

The chain joins TRBV19 to TRBJ2-7; D is undetermined. V lost 5 bases and J 2 bases, leaving 13 bases between the germline ends. The CDR3 totals 14 residues. Germline assignment: CDR1 LNHDA and CDR2 SQIVND (reference sequence). The chain's CDR3 is CASSYGARTYEQYF. Written as DNA, the CDR3 is TGTGCCAGTAGTTATGGAGCTCGAACCTACGAGCAGTACTTC.

CDR3 DNA sequence: TGTGCCAGCAGCTTAGTCCCCTCGACAGGGGGCGATGGCTACACCTTC. Amino acids: CASSLVPSTGGDGYTF. The genes are TRBV11-2 and TRBJ1-2; 10 bases fit TRBD1. The CDR3 spans 16 residues. Germline V CDR1 and CDR2: SGHAT, FQNNGV. Trimming at V came to 1 base and at J to 6 bases, leaving 8 bases not matched to a gene.

The chain recombines TRBV7-2 with TRBJ1-6; D possibly corresponds to TRBD1 (6 bases). The V end lost 5 bases, the J end lost 7 bases, and 15 bases lay between the germline ends. This CDR3 is 15 amino acids long. Germline CDR1 and CDR2: SGHTA and FQGNSA. CDR3 coding DNA: TGTGCCAGCAGCATCACAGGGTTTAACAATTCACCCCTCCACTTT. Its protein is CASSITGFNNSPLHF.

The rearrangement joins TRBV5-4 to TRBJ2-3; the D gene is possibly TRBD2 (7 bases). The CDR3 is 13 amino acids. Germline lookup yields CDR1 SGHNT and CDR2 YYREEE (reference sequence). V was shortened by 2 bases and J by 5 bases, with 9 bases between the two germline ends. The CDR3 here is CASSFRGGDTQYF. The CDR3 nucleotides are TGTGCCAGCAGCTTTAGGGGGGGAGATACGCAGTATTTT.